This passage covers 10 T cell receptor beta chains from one sample sequenced in a study of CD8+ T cells in alopecia areata (dated by TCRdb to the late 2010s). Library preparation employed the immunoSEQ multiplex PCR assay. To provide template for TCR sequencing, every sample had RNA extracted and reverse transcribed into cDNA. TCRdb obtained this table from immuneACCESS and retained in-frame rearrangements with V and J assigned. These tables miss some clones; where compared with another copy, unresolved V genes account for less than half of the shortfall, and the remainder is unexplained. This sample has 90,000 to 100,000 clones in its table, and 41% of those were observed once. The ten largest clones capture about 1.2% of the sample. The sample was CD4+ T cells sorted from blood. Receptor source: a human donor with alopecia areata.

This clone has a handful of counts. This chain joins TRBV14 and TRBJ2-4; D gene uncertain. Germline assignment: CDR1 SGHDN and CDR2 FVKESK. CDR3 length: 13 amino acids. Trimming left V 1 base short and J 7 bases short, with 8 bases between. The CDR3 protein is CASSQGAGNIQYF. CDR3 nucleotide sequence: TGTGCCAGCAGCCAAGGGGCCGGGAACATTCAGTACTTC.

The chain recombines TRBV4-2 with TRBJ2-7; 7 bases map to TRBD1. Unmatched junction bases numbered 6, after V lost 4 bases and J lost 0 bases. The CDR3 runs to 15 residues. From germline, CDR1 is LGHNA and CDR2 YNFKEQ. The CDR3 is CASSRDRRSSYEQYF. In DNA, the CDR3 is TGTGCCAGCAGCCGGGACAGACGAAGCTCCTACGAGCAGTACTTC.

This clone showed up just a few times. V gene TRBV7-6 combines with J gene TRBJ1-1; 7 bases agree with TRBD1. The CDR3 is 12 amino acids. Germline V gene sequence: CDR1 SGHVS, CDR2 FNYEAQ. The ends lost 5 bases at V and 7 bases at J; junction bases unmatched: 4. CDR3 nucleotide sequence: TGTGCCAGCAGCCGAGACAGGGTTGAAGCTTTCTTT. Translating gives CASSRDRVEAFF.

This clone came up a few times. The rearrangement joins TRBV7-9 to TRBJ1-6, with D maybe TRBD1 (5 bases). V was trimmed by 4 bases and J by 5 bases, leaving 9 bases between them. CDR1 is SEHNR and CDR2 is FQNEAQ in the germline V gene (reference sequence). CDR3 length equals 14 residues. The CDR3 DNA reads TGTGCCAGCAGCTCGTACAGGCATAATTCACCCCTCCACTTT. Translated, it gives CASSSYRHNSPLHF.

The chain uses TRBV5-1 and TRBJ2-1; D is unclear. Trimming pared 0 bases from V and 8 bases from J, leaving 6 bases between. Germline loops: CDR1 SGHRS, CDR2 YFSETQ. The CDR3 is 12 residues long. CDR3 DNA: TGCGCCAGCAGCTTGGTTGGGTATGAGCAGTTCTTC. Its protein is CASSLVGYEQFF.

This rearrangement joins TRBV4-3 to TRBJ1-6; D not resolved. CDR1 and CDR2 from the germline V gene are LGHNA and YSLEER. V lost 0 bases and J lost 7, with 10 bases in between. CDR3 size: 15 residues. The CDR3 DNA is TGCGCCAGCAGCCAAGATCTGGCAGCGAATTCACCCCTCCACTTT. Translation: CASSQDLAANSPLHF.

The chain uses TRBV27 and TRBJ2-1; no definite D call. The CDR3 sequence is 13 residues long. Trimming removed 3 bases at V and 4 bases at J, with 7 bases between. CDR1 and CDR2 from the germline V gene are MNHEY and SMNVEV (reference sequence). The CDR3 coding sequence is TGTGCCAGCAGTTTCAGGAGTTACAATGAGCAGTTCTTC. Amino acid sequence: CASSFRSYNEQFF.

The J gene is TRBJ1-3, the V gene TRBV30; 8 bases line up with TRBD1. The CDR3 sequence is 15 residues long. V gave up 1 base and J gave up 0 bases; unmatched junction bases: 2. The V gene's germline CDR1 is GTSNPN and CDR2 SVGIG (reference sequence). The CDR3 loop is CAWSGQGYSGNTIYF. The CDR3 DNA sequence: TGTGCCTGGAGTGGACAGGGGTACTCTGGAAACACCATATATTTT.

V gene TRBV14 combines with J gene TRBJ1-1; tentatively, D is TRBD1 (6 bases). Trimming pared 4 bases from V and 4 bases from J, leaving 16 bases between. Germline V gene lookup returns CDR1 SGHDN and CDR2 FVKESK. The CDR3 contains 15 residues. This CDR3 reads CASSRYRVGGTEAFF. CDR3 nucleotide sequence: TGTGCCAGCAGCCGGTATAGAGTAGGGGGCACTGAAGCTTTCTTT.

This clone has more than one count but fewer than ten. V gene TRBV2 combines with J gene TRBJ2-1, with TRBD2 matching 8 bases. The CDR3 has 15 residues. The V gene end was trimmed by 3 bases and the J gene end by 4 bases; junction bases not matched to a gene: 5. CDR1 and CDR2 from the germline V gene are SNHLY and FYNNEI. This CDR3 reads CASSEVSGAYNEQFF. The CDR3 DNA is TGTGCCAGCAGTGAGGTTAGCGGGGCATACAATGAGCAGTTCTTC.